This TCR beta chain stems from a study of CD8 T cells in ankylosing spondylitis (dated by TCRdb to about 2017). General notes on the study: To find TCR variants linked to disease, the study profiled T cell receptor beta repertoires in ankylosing spondylitis patients and healthy donors. The whole study cohort included about a hundred healthy donors and some 27 ankylosing spondylitis patients. Samples of peripheral blood were taken, and for ankylosing spondylitis patients, synovial fluid was collected as well.

The CDR3 runs 14 residues from the cysteine to the phenylalanine. Kept here is only the CDR3 DNA, which spans 42 bases and is read in frame from base 1. V sheds 1 base and J sheds 6 bases, leaving 10 bases between their ends. Reading the germline V gene (reference sequence) gives CDR1 LGHDT and CDR2 YNNKEL. As concerns this clonotype: Its binding antigen is unknown. No base quality values were provided; no much bigger clone lies one nucleotide off.

General study outcomes and caveats: Blood from ankylosing spondylitis patients appeared to be characterized by a TCR beta motif made up of several highly homologous amino acid variants. The disease-linked clones showed a CD8+ phenotype and occurred at relatively low frequencies in peripheral blood. Some of the motif variants had been reported before in the synovial fluid and blood of reactive arthritis patients, a finding that suggests common disease-initiation mechanisms. According to the report, matched synovial fluid samples from ankylosing spondylitis patients were significantly enriched for the disease-linked clones.

Sequencing was carried out with an Illumina HiSeq 2500. Quantitative 5'-RACE with molecular barcodes was the method used to prepare the TCR beta libraries. As for the original processing: A new computational method based on a probabilistic model of VDJ rearrangement was used to identify disease-linked TCR variants. TCRdb reprocessed the public reads (quality trimming at Q25 with fastp, clone calling with MiXCR) and kept in-frame beta chains. Merged by CDR3 protein, the rows form single entries marked with the most common genes and DNA. The V and J calls and clone size are TCRdb's, not the authors'. Counted in this sample were 390,000 or so distinct CDR3 sequences; approximately 20% of them appeared once. Around 17% of the sample is taken by the ten largest.

Material: blood, either unsorted or a sorted T cell fraction (not recorded which). This receptor was obtained from a male donor with ankylosing spondylitis. Rearrangement joined TRBV3-1 to TRBJ2-4; possibly the D gene is TRBD1, per 5 matching bases. The nucleotide sequence is given as TGTGCCAGCAGCCAAGGACGGCAGGGAAACATTCAGTACTTC. Translated, it reads CASSQGRQGNIQYF. The full variable domain, completed from the reference TRBV3-1 and TRBJ2-4 proteins outside the CDR3, reads DTAVSQTPKYLVTQMGNDKSIKCEQNLGHDTMYWYKQDSKKFLKIMFSYNNKELIINETVPNRFSPKSPDKAHLNLHINSLELGDSAVYFCASSQGRQGNIQYFGAGTRLSVL.